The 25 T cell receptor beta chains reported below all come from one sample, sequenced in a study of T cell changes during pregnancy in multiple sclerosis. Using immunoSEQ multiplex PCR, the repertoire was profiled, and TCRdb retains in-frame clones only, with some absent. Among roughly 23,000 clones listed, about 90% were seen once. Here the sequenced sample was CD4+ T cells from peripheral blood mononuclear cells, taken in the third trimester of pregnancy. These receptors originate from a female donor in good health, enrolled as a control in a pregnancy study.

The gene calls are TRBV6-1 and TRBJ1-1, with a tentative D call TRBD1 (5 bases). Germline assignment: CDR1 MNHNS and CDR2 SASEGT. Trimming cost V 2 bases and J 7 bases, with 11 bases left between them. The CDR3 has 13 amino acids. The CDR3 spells CASSERQGDEAFF. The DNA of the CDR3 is TGTGCCAGCAGTGAACGGCAGGGCGATGAAGCTTTCTTT.

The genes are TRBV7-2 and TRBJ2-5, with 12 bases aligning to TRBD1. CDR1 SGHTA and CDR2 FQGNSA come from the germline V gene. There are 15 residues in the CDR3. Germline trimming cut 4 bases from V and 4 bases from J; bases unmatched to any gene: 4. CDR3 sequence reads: CASSWDRGLRETQYF. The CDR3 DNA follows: TGTGCCAGCAGCTGGGACAGGGGGCTAAGAGAGACCCAGTACTTC.

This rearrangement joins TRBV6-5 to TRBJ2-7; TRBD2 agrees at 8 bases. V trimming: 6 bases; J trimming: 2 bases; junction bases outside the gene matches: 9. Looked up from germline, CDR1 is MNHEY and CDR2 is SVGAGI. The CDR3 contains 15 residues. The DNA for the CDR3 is TGTGCCAGCAGCCACCGGGGGGGATTCACCTACGAGCAGTACTTC. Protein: CASSHRGGFTYEQYF.

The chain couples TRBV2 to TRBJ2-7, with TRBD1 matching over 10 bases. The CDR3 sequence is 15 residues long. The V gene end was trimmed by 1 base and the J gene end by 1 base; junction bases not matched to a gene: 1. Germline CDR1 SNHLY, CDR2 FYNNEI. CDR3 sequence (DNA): TGTGCCAGCAGTGAAGGGACAGGGGGGTCCTACGAGCAGTACTTC. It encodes CASSEGTGGSYEQYF.

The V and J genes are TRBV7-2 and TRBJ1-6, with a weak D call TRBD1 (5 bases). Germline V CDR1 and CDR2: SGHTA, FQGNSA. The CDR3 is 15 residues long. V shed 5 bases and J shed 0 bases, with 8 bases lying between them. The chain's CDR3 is CASSRQSSYNSPLHF. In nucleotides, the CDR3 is TGTGCCAGCAGCCGACAGAGCTCCTATAATTCACCCCTCCACTTT.

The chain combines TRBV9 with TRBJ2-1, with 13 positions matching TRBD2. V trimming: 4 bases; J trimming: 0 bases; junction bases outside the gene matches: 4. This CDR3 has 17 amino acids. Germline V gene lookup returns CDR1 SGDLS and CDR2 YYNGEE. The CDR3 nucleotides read TGTGCCAGCAGCAAGGGACTAGCGGGGACCTCCTACAATGAGCAGTTCTTC. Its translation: CASSKGLAGTSYNEQFF.

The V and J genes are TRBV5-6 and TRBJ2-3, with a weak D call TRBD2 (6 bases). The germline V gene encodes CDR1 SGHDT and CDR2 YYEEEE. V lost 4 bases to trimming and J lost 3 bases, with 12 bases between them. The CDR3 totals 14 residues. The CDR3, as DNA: TGTGCCAGCAGCAGGAGGGCCCAGACAGATACGCAGTATTTT. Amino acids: CASSRRAQTDTQYF.

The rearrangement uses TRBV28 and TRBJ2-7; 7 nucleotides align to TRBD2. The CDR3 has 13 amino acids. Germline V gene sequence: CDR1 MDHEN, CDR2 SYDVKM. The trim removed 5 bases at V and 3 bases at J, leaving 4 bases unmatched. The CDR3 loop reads CASSQGGLYEQYF. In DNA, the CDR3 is TGTGCCAGCAGTCAGGGAGGGCTCTACGAGCAGTACTTC.

The CDR3 DNA reads as TGTGCCAGCAGTGTGACAGGGGGCGACACTGAAGCTTTCTTT. It codes for CASSVTGGDTEAFF. The rearrangement uses TRBV6-1 and TRBJ1-1; TRBD1 agrees at 10 bases. The germline CDR1 and CDR2 sequences are MNHNS and SASEGT. The CDR3 sequence is 14 residues long. V lost 4 bases to trimming and J lost 3 bases; unmatched junction nucleotides: 2.

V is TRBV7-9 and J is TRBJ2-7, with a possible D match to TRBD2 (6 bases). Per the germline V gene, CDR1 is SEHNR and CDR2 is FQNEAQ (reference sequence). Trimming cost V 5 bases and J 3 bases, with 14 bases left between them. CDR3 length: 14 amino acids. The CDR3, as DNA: TGTGCCAGCAGCGCCTCGGCGGGGTACTACGAGCAGTACTTC. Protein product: CASSASAGYYEQYF.

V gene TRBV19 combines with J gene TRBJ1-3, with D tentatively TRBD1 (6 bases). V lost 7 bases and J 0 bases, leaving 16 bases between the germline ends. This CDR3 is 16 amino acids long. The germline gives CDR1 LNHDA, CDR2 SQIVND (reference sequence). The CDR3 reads CASTRSDRNSGNTIYF. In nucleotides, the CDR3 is TGTGCCAGTACTCGAAGCGACAGGAACTCTGGAAACACCATATATTTT.

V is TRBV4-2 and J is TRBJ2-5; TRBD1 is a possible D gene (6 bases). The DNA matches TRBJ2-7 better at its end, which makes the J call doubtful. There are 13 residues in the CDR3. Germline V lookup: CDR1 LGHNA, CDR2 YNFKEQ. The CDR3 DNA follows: TGTGCCAGCAGCAAAGGACAGACCTACGAGCAGTACTTC. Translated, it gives CASSKGQTYEQYF.

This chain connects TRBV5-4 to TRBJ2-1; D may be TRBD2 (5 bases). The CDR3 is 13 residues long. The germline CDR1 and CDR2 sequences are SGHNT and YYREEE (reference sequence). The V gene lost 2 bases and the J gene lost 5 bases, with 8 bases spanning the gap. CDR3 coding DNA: TGTGCCAGCAGCTTTAGCGTACACAATGAGCAGTTCTTC. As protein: CASSFSVHNEQFF.

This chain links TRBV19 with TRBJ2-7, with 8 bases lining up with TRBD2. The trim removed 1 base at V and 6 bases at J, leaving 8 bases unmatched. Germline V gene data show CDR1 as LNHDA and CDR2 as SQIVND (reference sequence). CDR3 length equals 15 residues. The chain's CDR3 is CASSIVGSGGAEQYF. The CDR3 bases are TGTGCCAGTAGTATAGTGGGCAGCGGGGGAGCCGAGCAGTACTTC. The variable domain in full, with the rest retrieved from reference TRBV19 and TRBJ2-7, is DGGITQSPKYLFRKEGQNVTLSCEQNLNHDAMYWYRQDPGQGLRLIYYSQIVNDFQKGDIAEGYSVSREKKESFPLTVTSAQKNPTAFYLCASSIVGSGGAEQYFGPGTRLTVT.

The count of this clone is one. The CDR3 loop is CASSVNRVTEAFF. Written as DNA, the CDR3 is TGTGCCAGCAGTGTAAACAGGGTGACTGAAGCTTTCTTT. The chain couples TRBV6-1 to TRBJ1-1; D is perhaps TRBD1 (6 bases). The length of the CDR3 is 13 residues. Trimming pared 4 bases from V and 5 bases from J, leaving 11 bases between. Germline CDR1 reads MNHNS; CDR2 reads SASEGT.

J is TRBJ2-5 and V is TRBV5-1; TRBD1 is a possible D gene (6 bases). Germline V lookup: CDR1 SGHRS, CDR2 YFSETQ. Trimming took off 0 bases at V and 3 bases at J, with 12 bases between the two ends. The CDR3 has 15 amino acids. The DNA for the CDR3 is TGCGCCAGCAGCTTGGGTGACAGGCGCAAAGAGACCCAGTACTTC. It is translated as CASSLGDRRKETQYF.

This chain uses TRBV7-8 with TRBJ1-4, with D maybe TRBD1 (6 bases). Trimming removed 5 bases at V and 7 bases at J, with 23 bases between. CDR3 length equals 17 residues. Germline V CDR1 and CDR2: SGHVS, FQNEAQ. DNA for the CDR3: TGTGCCAGCAGCCGTTACTCAGGGGCGGTGAGTGGTGAAAAACTGTTTTTT. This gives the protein CASSRYSGAVSGEKLFF.

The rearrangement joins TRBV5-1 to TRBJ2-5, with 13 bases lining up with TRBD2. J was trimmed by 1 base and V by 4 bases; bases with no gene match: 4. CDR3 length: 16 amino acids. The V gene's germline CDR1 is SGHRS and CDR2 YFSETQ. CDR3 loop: CASSLGLAGSQETQYF. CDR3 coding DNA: TGCGCCAGCAGCCTGGGACTAGCGGGATCCCAAGAGACCCAGTACTTC. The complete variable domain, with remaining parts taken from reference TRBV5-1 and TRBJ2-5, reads KAGVTQTPRYLIKTRGQQVTLSCSPISGHRSVSWYQQTPGQGLQFLFEYFSETQRNKGNFPGRFSGRQFSNSRSEMNVSTLELGDSALYLCASSLGLAGSQETQYFGPGTRLLVL.

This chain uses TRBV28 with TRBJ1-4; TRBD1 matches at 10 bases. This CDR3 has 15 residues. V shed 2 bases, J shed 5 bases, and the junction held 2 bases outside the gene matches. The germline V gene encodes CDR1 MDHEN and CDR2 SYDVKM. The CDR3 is CASSLRQGANEKLFF. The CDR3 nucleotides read TGTGCCAGCAGTTTACGACAGGGGGCGAATGAAAAACTGTTTTTT.

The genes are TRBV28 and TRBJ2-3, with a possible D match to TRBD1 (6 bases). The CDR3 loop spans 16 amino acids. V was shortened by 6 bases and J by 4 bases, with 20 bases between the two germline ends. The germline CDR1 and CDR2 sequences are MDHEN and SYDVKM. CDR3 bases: TGTGCCAGCAGGCGAGACGGTTCGACAGGATCAGATACGCAGTATTTT. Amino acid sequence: CASRRDGSTGSDTQYF. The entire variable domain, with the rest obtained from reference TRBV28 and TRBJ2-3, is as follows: DVKVTQSSRYLVKRTGEKVFLECVQDMDHENMFWYRQDPGLGLRLIYFSYDVKMKEKGDIPEGYSVSREKKERFSLILESASTNQTSMYLCASRRDGSTGSDTQYFGPGTRLTVL.

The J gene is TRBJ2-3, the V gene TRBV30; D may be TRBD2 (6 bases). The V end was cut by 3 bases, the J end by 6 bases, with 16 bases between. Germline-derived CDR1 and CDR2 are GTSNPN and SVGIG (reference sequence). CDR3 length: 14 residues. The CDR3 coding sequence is TGTGCCTGGAGGGTGCGGAGGGGCGGGGATACGCAGTATTTT. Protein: CAWRVRRGGDTQYF.

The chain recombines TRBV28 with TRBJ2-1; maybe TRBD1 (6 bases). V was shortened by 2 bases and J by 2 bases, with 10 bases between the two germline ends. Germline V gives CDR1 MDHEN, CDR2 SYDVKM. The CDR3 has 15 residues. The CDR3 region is CASSLKTGPYNEQFF. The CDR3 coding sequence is TGTGCCAGCAGTTTAAAGACAGGCCCCTACAATGAGCAGTTCTTC.

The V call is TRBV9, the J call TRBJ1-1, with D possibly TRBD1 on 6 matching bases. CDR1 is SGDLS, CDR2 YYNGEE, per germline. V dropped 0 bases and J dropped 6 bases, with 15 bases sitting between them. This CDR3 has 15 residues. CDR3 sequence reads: CASSVVLGGHAEAFF. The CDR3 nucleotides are TGTGCCAGCAGCGTAGTTCTTGGGGGACACGCTGAAGCTTTCTTT.

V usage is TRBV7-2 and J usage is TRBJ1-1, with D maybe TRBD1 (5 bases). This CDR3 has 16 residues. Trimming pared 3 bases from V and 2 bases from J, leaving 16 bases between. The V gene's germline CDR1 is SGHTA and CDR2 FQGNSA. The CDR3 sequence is CASSFGARTLNTEAFF. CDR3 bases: TGTGCCAGCAGCTTCGGTGCCCGGACACTCAACACTGAAGCTTTCTTT.

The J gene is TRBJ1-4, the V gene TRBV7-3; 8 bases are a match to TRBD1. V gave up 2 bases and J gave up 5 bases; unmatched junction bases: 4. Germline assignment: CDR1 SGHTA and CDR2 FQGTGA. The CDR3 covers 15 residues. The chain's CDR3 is CASSLAGGHNEKLFF. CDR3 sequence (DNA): TGTGCCAGCAGCTTAGCAGGGGGCCACAATGAAAAACTGTTTTTT.